This record covers a single T cell receptor (beta chain). Other DNA sequences in this sample translate to the same CDR3. The CDR3 extends over 15 amino acids. Germline lookup yields CDR1 SGHTA and CDR2 FQGNSA. The V gene lost 0 bases and the J gene lost 0 bases, with 7 bases spanning the gap. The data belong to a study of cytomegalovirus exposure and HLA in healthy donors. In the PCR, 60 Vbeta and 13 Jbeta primers were used. Sequenced by immunoSEQ multiplex PCR; TCRdb stores in-frame clones only, minus some. The profile shows roughly 130,000 clones, about 80% of them singletons. This sequence joins TRBV7-2 and TRBJ2-3, with a tentative D call TRBD2 (6 bases). Sequenced sample: PBMCs. The receptor was isolated from a male donor in good health and CMV-seronegative. CDR3 in DNA: TGTGCCAGCAGCTTAGCCGGGGGAAGCACAGATACGCAGTATTTT. Translated, it gives CASSLAGGSTDTQYF.